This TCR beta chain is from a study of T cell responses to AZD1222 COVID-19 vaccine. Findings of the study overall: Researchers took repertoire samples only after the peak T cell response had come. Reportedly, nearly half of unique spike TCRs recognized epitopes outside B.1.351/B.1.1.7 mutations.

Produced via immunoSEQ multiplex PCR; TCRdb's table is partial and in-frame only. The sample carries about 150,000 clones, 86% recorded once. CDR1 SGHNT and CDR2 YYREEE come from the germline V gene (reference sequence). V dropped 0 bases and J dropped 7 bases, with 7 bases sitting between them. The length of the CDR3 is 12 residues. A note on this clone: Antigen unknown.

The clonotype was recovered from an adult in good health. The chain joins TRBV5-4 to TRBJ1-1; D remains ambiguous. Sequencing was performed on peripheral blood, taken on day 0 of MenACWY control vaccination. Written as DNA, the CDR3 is TGTGCCAGCAGCTTGGGGGAGAATGAAGCTTTCTTT. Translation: CASSLGENEAFF. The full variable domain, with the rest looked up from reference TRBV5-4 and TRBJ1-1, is ETGVTQSPTHLIKTRGQQVTLRCSSQSGHNTVSWYQQALGQGPQFIFQYYREEENGRGNFPPRFSGLQFPNYSSELNVNALELDDSALYLCASSLGENEAFFGQGTRLTVV.